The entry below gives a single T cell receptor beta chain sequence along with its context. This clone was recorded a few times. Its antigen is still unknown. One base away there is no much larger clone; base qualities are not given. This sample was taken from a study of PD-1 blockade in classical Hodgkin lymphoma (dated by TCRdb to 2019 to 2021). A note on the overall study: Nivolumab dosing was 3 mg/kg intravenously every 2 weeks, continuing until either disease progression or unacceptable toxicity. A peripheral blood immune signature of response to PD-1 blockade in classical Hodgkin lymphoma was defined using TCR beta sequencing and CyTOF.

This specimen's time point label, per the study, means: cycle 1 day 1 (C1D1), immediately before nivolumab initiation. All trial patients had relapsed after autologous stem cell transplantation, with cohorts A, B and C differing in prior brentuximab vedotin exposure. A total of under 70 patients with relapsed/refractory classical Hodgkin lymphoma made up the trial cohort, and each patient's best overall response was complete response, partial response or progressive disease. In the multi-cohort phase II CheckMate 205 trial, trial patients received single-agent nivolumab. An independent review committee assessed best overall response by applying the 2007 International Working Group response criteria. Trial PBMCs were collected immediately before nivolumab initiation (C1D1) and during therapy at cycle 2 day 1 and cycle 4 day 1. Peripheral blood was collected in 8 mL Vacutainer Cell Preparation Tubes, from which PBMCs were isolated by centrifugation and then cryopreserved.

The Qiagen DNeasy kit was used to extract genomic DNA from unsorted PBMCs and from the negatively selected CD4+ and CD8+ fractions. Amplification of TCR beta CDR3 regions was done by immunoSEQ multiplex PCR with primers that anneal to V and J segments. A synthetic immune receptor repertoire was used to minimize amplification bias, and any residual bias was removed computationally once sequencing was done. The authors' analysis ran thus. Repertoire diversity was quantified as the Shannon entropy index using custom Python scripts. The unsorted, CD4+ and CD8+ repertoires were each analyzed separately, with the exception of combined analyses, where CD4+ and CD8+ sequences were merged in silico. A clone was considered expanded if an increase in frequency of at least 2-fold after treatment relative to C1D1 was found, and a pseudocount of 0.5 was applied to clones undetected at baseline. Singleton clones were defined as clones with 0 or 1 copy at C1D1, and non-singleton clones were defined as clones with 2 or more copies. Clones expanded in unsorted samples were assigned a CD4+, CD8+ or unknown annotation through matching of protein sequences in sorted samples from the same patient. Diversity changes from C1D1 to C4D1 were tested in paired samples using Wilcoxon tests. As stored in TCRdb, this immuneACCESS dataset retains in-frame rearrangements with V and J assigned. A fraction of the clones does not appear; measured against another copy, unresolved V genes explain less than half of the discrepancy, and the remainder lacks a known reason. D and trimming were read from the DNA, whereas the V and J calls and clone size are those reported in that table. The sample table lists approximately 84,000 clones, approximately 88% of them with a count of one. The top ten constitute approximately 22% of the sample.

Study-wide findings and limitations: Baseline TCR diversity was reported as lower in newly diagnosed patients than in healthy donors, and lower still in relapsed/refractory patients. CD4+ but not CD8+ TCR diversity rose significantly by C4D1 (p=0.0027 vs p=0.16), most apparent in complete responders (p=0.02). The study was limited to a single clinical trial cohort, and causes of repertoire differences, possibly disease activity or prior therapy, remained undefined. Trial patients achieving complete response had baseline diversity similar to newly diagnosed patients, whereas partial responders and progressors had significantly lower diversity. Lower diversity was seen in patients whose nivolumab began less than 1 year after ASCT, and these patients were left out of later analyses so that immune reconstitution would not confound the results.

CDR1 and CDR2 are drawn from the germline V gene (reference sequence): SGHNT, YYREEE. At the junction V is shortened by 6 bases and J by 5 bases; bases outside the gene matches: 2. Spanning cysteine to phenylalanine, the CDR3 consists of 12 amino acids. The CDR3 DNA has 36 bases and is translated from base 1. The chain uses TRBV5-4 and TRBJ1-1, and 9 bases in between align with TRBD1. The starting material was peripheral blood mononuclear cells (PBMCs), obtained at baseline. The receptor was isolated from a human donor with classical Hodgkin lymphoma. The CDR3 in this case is CASTGQGTEAFF. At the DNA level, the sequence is TGTGCCAGCACTGGACAGGGGACTGAAGCTTTCTTT.